A selection of T cell receptor beta chains follows, all from one sample in a study of T cell repertoires in cytomegalovirus infection. Which antigens these TCRs recognize remains unknown. TCRdb re-derived calls from the reads in MiXCR, one entry per CDR3 protein. The sample lists roughly 500,000 distinct CDR3 sequences, 33% seen once, with 17% in the top ten. The material sequenced was cultured PBMCs, taken from culture after CMV antigen stimulation. These receptors originate from a human donor in good health (CMV status not recorded). Some clones in this sample may be carry-over from other donors' samples. Each CDR3 is given with its conserved first and last residue. D genes are given only for firm matches. Part of the rows lack a size; the others show once, few, many or a class for expanded clones.

d_call clone_size j_call v_call cdr3_aa cdr3_nt
NA NA TRBJ2-2 TRBV7-6 CASSLVASANTGELFF TGTGCCAGCAGCTTAGTCGCGTCGGCGAACACCGGGGAGCTGTTTTTT
NA many TRBJ1-2 TRBV7-2 CASSFGQLSNYGYTF TGTGCCAGCAGCTTCGGACAGTTATCTAACTATGGCTACACCTTC
NA many TRBJ1-1 TRBV28 CASSFENTEAFF TGTGCCAGCAGTTTTGAGAACACTGAAGCTTTCTTT
NA many TRBJ2-3 TRBV7-2 CASSSQGGSAAQYF TGTGCCAGCAGCTCACAGGGGGGGTCTGCTGCGCAGTATTTT
NA NA TRBJ1-5 TRBV28 CASRVGVRNQPQHF TGTGCCAGCAGAGTAGGGGTTCGCAATCAGCCCCAGCATTTT
NA few TRBJ2-2 TRBV7-2 CASSLLIGRGTGELFF TGTGCCAGCAGCTTACTGATCGGTCGGGGGACCGGGGAGCTGTTTTTT
NA NA TRBJ1-1 TRBV6-5 CASRDPTGTEAFF TGTGCCAGCAGAGACCCGACGGGCACTGAAGCTTTCTTT
TRBD1 many TRBJ2-5 TRBV20-1 CSASPLTGQGAGTQYF TGCAGTGCTAGTCCGCTAACCGGGCAGGGGGCAGGGACCCAGTACTTC
NA few TRBJ1-3 TRBV4-3 CASSQATRPSTSGNTIYF TGCGCCAGCAGCCAAGCAACCCGCCCGTCAACCTCTGGAAACACCATATATTTT
TRBD1 NA TRBJ1-2 TRBV24-1 CATSGDSYGYTF TGTGCCACCAGTGGGGACAGCTATGGCTACACCTTC
TRBD2 few TRBJ2-5 TRBV7-8 CASSLLAGSGETQYF TGTGCCAGCAGCTTACTAGCGGGATCGGGGGAGACCCAGTACTTC
TRBD1 many TRBJ2-7 TRBV7-8 CASRQPGQGNYEQYF TGTGCCAGCAGGCAACCGGGACAGGGGAATTACGAGCAGTACTTC
NA NA TRBJ2-3 TRBV18 CASSASISDTQYF TGTGCCAGCTCGGCGTCGATTTCAGATACGCAGTATTTT
TRBD2 few TRBJ2-7 TRBV29-1 CSVRSGGEQYF TGCAGCGTTCGTTCCGGGGGGGAGCAGTACTTC
NA NA TRBJ2-1 TRBV19 CASSIDNGNPYNEQFF TGTGCCAGTAGTATAGACAACGGGAACCCCTACAATGAGCAGTTCTTC
TRBD1 few TRBJ2-7 TRBV28 CASSLTGASYEQYF TGTGCCAGCAGTTTGACAGGGGCCTCCTACGAGCAGTACTTC
TRBD1 NA TRBJ2-7 TRBV3-1 CASSQLTGDLYEQYF TGTGCCAGCAGCCAACTAACAGGGGACCTCTACGAGCAGTACTTC
NA many TRBJ2-2 TRBV11-3 CASSYRDTGELFF TGTGCCAGCAGCTACAGGGACACCGGGGAGCTGTTTTTT
TRBD1 NA TRBJ1-4 TRBV7-4 CASRSPTGGTGTNEKLFF TGTGCCAGCAGGTCCCCCACAGGGGGCACGGGAACTAATGAAAAACTGTTTTTT
NA few TRBJ1-2 TRBV28 CATILQGVAGYTF TGTGCCACCATTCTCCAGGGTGTTGCGGGCTACACCTTC
NA few TRBJ1-2 TRBV20-1 CSASSAAFNYGYTF TGCAGTGCTAGTTCGGCCGCTTTTAACTATGGCTACACCTTC
TRBD2 NA TRBJ2-1 TRBV12-3/TRBV12-4 CASRPYTGLAGRDEQFF TGTGCCAGCAGACCATACACGGGACTAGCGGGAAGGGATGAGCAGTTCTTC
NA NA TRBJ1-5 TRBV20-1 CSARDRPRMNQPQHF TGCAGTGCTAGAGATAGGCCGAGGATGAATCAGCCCCAGCATTTT
NA NA TRBJ1-4 TRBV7-4 CASILFPRNNEKLFF TGTGCCAGCATCTTATTCCCGCGAAACAATGAAAAACTGTTTTTT
TRBD1 NA TRBJ2-5 TRBV20-1 CSASVDRDVIKETQYF TGCAGTGCTAGTGTGGACAGGGACGTCATTAAAGAGACCCAGTACTTC
NA many TRBJ2-1 TRBV7-2 CASSSQRGPGQFF TGTGCCAGCAGCTCACAGCGAGGGCCGGGGCAGTTCTTC
TRBD2 NA TRBJ2-1 TRBV19 CASSTGLAVSNEQFF TGTGCCAGTAGTACGGGACTAGCGGTATCAAATGAGCAGTTCTTC
TRBD2 NA TRBJ2-3 TRBV10-3 CAISGSGTKDTQYF TGTGCCATCAGTGGAAGCGGGACCAAGGATACGCAGTATTTT
NA once TRBJ2-1 TRBV6-2/TRBV6-3 CASSYIGRGSKDEQFF TGTGCCAGCAGTTACATCGGTCGAGGGAGTAAGGATGAGCAGTTCTTC
TRBD2 few TRBJ2-5 TRBV25-1 CASSPGTSGSRQETQYF TGTGCCAGCAGTCCCGGGACTAGCGGGAGTAGGCAAGAGACCCAGTACTTC
TRBD2 NA TRBJ2-7 TRBV4-2 CASSQGETSGSSYEQYF TGTGCCAGCAGCCAGGGGGAGACTAGCGGGAGCTCCTACGAGCAGTACTTC
NA NA TRBJ2-1 TRBV27 CASSLSNTYNEQFF TGTGCCAGCAGTTTGTCCAATACCTACAATGAGCAGTTCTTC
NA many TRBJ1-5 TRBV12-3/TRBV12-4 CASSLGDQPQHF TGTGCCAGCAGTTTGGGTGATCAGCCCCAGCATTTT
NA NA TRBJ2-7 TRBV7-9 CASSLARGKDEQYF TGTGCCAGCAGCTTAGCTAGGGGTAAAGACGAGCAGTACTTC
NA few TRBJ2-7 TRBV12-3/TRBV12-4 CASSFRLPRDYEQYF TGTGCCAGCAGTTTTAGGCTCCCTAGGGACTACGAGCAGTACTTC
TRBD1 once TRBJ2-3 TRBV29-1 CSATGTAKDTQYF TGCAGCGCCACCGGGACAGCGAAAGATACGCAGTATTTT